These 31 T cell receptor beta chains were sequenced from one sample in a study of cytomegalovirus exposure and HLA in healthy donors. The PCR ran on 60 Vbeta and 13 Jbeta primers. Measured with immunoSEQ multiplex PCR; TCRdb has only the in-frame clones, and not every one. The profile shows about 94,000 clones, less than 8% of them singletons. Sequences were obtained from PBMCs. These receptors all stem from a man aged 45-65 years in good health and CMV-seronegative.

This clone was seen only a few times. The chain joins TRBV6-1 to TRBJ1-4, with D perhaps matching TRBD1 (6 bases). This CDR3 has 13 amino acids. Deletions cut 7 bases from V and 6 bases from J, with 12 bases between. Looked up from germline, CDR1 is MNHNS and CDR2 is SASEGT. DNA of the CDR3: TGTGCCAGCACTCTAGGGGGGGATGAAAAACTGTTTTTT. Encoded protein: CASTLGGDEKLFF.

This clone was observed a few times. The CDR3 region is CASSATGLPGPQHF. DNA of the CDR3: TGTGCCAGCAGCGCAACCGGTCTCCCGGGGCCCCAGCATTTT. The rearrangement links TRBV9 to TRBJ1-5; D is undetermined. The germline CDR1 and CDR2 sequences are SGDLS and YYNGEE. V lost 3 bases to trimming and J lost 9 bases, with 16 bases between them. This CDR3 has 14 residues.

The chain carries TRBV6-1 and TRBJ2-2; 8 bases map to TRBD1. The ends lost 2 bases at V and 5 bases at J; junction bases unmatched: 16. This CDR3 contains 19 residues. CDR1 is MNHNS and CDR2 is SASEGT in the germline V gene. The CDR3 loop reads CASSEFWPGGAILTGELFF. CDR3 nucleotide sequence: TGTGCCAGCAGTGAATTTTGGCCAGGGGGCGCGATTTTGACCGGGGAGCTGTTTTTT.

The chain has TRBV9 and TRBJ1-3, with TRBD1 as a possible D gene (5 bases). The CDR3 is made up of 16 amino acids. Trimming removed 4 bases at V and 4 bases at J, with 18 bases between. Germline V gives CDR1 SGDLS, CDR2 YYNGEE. The CDR3 DNA reads as TGTGCCAGCAGCCCACCGCACGGGGGGGGAGGAAACACCATATATTTT. It translates to CASSPPHGGGGNTIYF.

Turning to this clone: One end of the junction does not line up with germline, which may come from a read error. J is TRBJ2-7 and V is TRBV2; D may be TRBD2 (6 bases). The CDR3 totals 10 residues. Germline assignment: CDR1 SNHLY and CDR2 FYNNEI. In DNA form, the CDR3 reads TGTGCCAGCAGTGGCGTGGGGAGGAACTTC. Its translation: CASSGVGRNF.

The V and J genes are TRBV28 and TRBJ1-5; D uncertain. Germline V CDR1 and CDR2: MDHEN, SYDVKM. V shed 6 bases and J shed 2 bases, with 14 bases lying between them. The CDR3 is 15 amino acids. The CDR3 here is CASSPSGAGNQPQHF. As DNA, the CDR3 is TGTGCCAGCAGCCCCTCGGGTGCGGGCAATCAGCCCCAGCATTTT.

The sample holds a few counts of this clone. The chain recombines TRBV2 with TRBJ1-1; 8 nucleotides line up with TRBD1. The CDR3 sequence is 17 residues long. From germline, CDR1 is SNHLY and CDR2 FYNNEI. V was clipped by 7 bases and J by 2 bases; unmatched bases: 15. DNA for the CDR3: TGTGCCAGCATGTCACCCGTCCGCAGGGGGCACAACACTGAAGCTTTCTTT. This encodes CASMSPVRRGHNTEAFF. Full variable domain (remainder filled in from reference TRBV2 and TRBJ1-1): EPEVTQTPSHQVTQMGQEVILRCVPISNHLYFYWYRQILGQKVEFLVSFYNNEISEKSEIFDDQFSVERPDGSNFTLKIRSTKLEDSAMYFCASMSPVRRGHNTEAFFGQGTRLTVV.

This clone was counted only a few times. V is TRBV2 and J is TRBJ2-5; 8 bases match TRBD2. Looked up from germline, CDR1 is SNHLY and CDR2 is FYNNEI. After removal of 7 bases from V and 3 bases from J, the junction contained 10 bases not matched to a gene. This CDR3 comprises 15 residues. CDR3 coding DNA: TGTGCCAGCAAAACAGGGAGCGGGAGTAAAGAGACCCAGTACTTC. Encoded protein: CASKTGSGSKETQYF.

This clone was observed a few times. The gene calls are TRBV11-3 and TRBJ2-2; D is unclear. The V gene lost 5 bases and the J gene lost 2 bases, with 9 bases spanning the gap. The CDR3 consists of 14 residues. From germline, CDR1 is SGHNT and CDR2 YENEEA. The CDR3 DNA reads TGTGCCAGCAGCCCCCGCGGTAACACCGGGGAGCTGTTTTTT. The encoded protein is CASSPRGNTGELFF.

The chain links TRBV28 to TRBJ2-2; D not resolved. The CDR3 runs to 13 residues. Per the germline V gene, CDR1 is MDHEN and CDR2 is SYDVKM. V was trimmed by 6 bases and J by 5 bases, leaving 10 bases between them. The CDR3 DNA reads TGTGCCAGCAGCCCGAGTTGGACCGGGGAGCTGTTTTTT. Amino acid sequence: CASSPSWTGELFF.

This chain links TRBV10-3 with TRBJ2-7; maybe TRBD1 (5 bases). Trimming took 8 bases from V and 0 from J, leaving 11 bases between them. The CDR3 spans 13 residues. Germline assignment: CDR1 ENHRY and CDR2 SYGVKD. Here the CDR3 reads CAISTDNSYEQYF. CDR3 DNA sequence: TGTGCCATCTCGACAGACAACTCCTACGAGCAGTACTTC.

This clone was found a few times. The chain links TRBV7-3 to TRBJ2-2; D is ambiguous. CDR3 length: 12 residues. Trimming took off 5 bases at V and 5 bases at J, with 6 bases between the two ends. Germline values: CDR1 SGHTA, CDR2 FQGTGA. The CDR3 protein is CASSNFTGELFF. The CDR3 DNA is TGTGCCAGCAGCAACTTTACCGGGGAGCTGTTTTTT.

The sample holds a few counts of this clone. This chain connects TRBV4-1 to TRBJ2-7, with 10 bases fitting TRBD2. With 0 bases clipped from V and 0 bases from J, the junction kept 8 bases outside the gene matches. The CDR3 totals 18 residues. CDR1 and CDR2 from the germline V gene are MGHRA and YSYEKL. This chain's CDR3 is CASSQDMASGGDSYEQYF. In nucleotides, the CDR3 is TGCGCCAGCAGCCAAGATATGGCTAGCGGGGGAGACTCCTACGAGCAGTACTTC.

The sample holds a few counts of this clone. The V gene is TRBV10-2, the J gene TRBJ1-2; D is possibly TRBD1 (5 bases). Germline assignment: CDR1 WSHSY and CDR2 SAAADI. V shed 2 bases and J shed 13 bases, with 14 bases lying between them. The CDR3 totals 12 residues. The CDR3 region is CASSEPTQGPTF. The CDR3 nucleotides are TGCGCCAGCAGTGAGCCAACTCAGGGCCCCACCTTC.

The chain has TRBV2 and TRBJ2-2, with D possibly matching TRBD1 (6 bases). Germline-derived CDR1 and CDR2 are SNHLY and FYNNEI. The length of the CDR3 is 15 residues. V was cut by 6 bases and J by 4 bases, with 15 bases left in between. The CDR3 sequence is CASRIRGLGTGELFF. The CDR3 DNA sequence: TGTGCCAGCAGGATCAGGGGTTTGGGCACCGGGGAGCTGTTTTTT.

This clone came up many times. CDR3 loop: CASSQTGTGPTEAFF. CDR3 nucleotide sequence: TGTGCCAGCAGCCAGACCGGGACAGGTCCCACTGAAGCTTTCTTT. The gene calls are TRBV7-9 and TRBJ1-1, with TRBD1 matching 8 bases. Per the germline V gene, CDR1 is SEHNR and CDR2 is FQNEAQ (reference sequence). The trim removed 5 bases at V and 4 bases at J, leaving 9 bases unmatched. The CDR3 is 15 residues long.

This clone was detected only a few times. V usage is TRBV11-3 and J usage is TRBJ2-2, with 10 bases that match TRBD2. Unmatched junction bases numbered 13, after V lost 4 bases and J lost 8 bases. This CDR3 is 17 amino acids long. The V gene's germline CDR1 is SGHNT and CDR2 YENEEA. The CDR3 sequence: CASSSPSGSFSGGELFF. The CDR3 nucleotides read TGTGCCAGCAGCTCTCCTAGCGGGAGTTTTTCGGGTGGGGAGCTGTTTTTT.

The genes are TRBV6-6 and TRBJ2-7, with TRBD2 matching over 8 bases. Germline-derived CDR1 and CDR2 are MNHNY and SVGAGI (reference sequence). The V gene end was trimmed by 6 bases and the J gene end by 1 base; junction bases not matched to a gene: 8. CDR3 length: 15 residues. For the CDR3, the DNA is TGTGCCAGCAGCCCGAGCGGGAGTGTTTCCTACGAGCAGTACTTC. Translating gives CASSPSGSVSYEQYF.

The chain couples TRBV5-8 to TRBJ2-7, with 8 positions matching TRBD2. The germline V gene has CDR1 SGHTS and CDR2 YDEGEE. The CDR3 loop spans 15 amino acids. The trim removed 4 bases at V and 1 base at J, leaving 7 bases unmatched. The CDR3 loop reads CASSQGTSVSYEQYF. The CDR3 nucleotides read TGTGCCAGCAGCCAAGGGACTAGTGTTTCCTACGAGCAGTACTTC.

A word on this clone: Sequence at one end of the junction differs from germline and may be a read error. This sequence joins TRBV7-7 and TRBJ1-3; perhaps TRBD1 as D (6 bases). The germline gives CDR1 SSHAT, CDR2 FNYEAQ (reference sequence). The CDR3 runs 14 residues. Here the CDR3 DNA reads TGTGCTAGCAGCCCAGGGGTCTCTGGAAACACCATATATTTT. Protein product: CASSPGVSGNTIYF.

This clone was counted only a few times. The rearrangement uses TRBV18 and TRBJ1-5; TRBD1 might be the D (6 bases). V was trimmed by 2 bases and J by 0 bases, leaving 8 bases between them. Germline values: CDR1 KGHSH, CDR2 LQKENI. The CDR3 is 15 amino acids. CDR3 DNA sequence: TGTGCCAGCTCACCAACAGGGTATAGCAATCAGCCCCAGCATTTT. Residues: CASSPTGYSNQPQHF.

The sample holds a few counts of this clone. The chain links TRBV2 to TRBJ2-1; maybe TRBD1 (6 bases). The CDR3 length is 13 residues. V lost 5 bases to trimming and J lost 5 bases, with 10 bases between them. From germline, CDR1 is SNHLY and CDR2 FYNNEI. The CDR3 nucleotides read TGTGCCAGCAGTCCAGGACAGCACAATGAGCAGTTCTTC. Protein product: CASSPGQHNEQFF.

J is TRBJ2-3 and V is TRBV6-6; 9 bases line up with TRBD2. The germline CDR1 and CDR2 sequences are MNHNY and SVGAGI (reference sequence). CDR3 length: 16 amino acids. V trimming: 6 bases; J trimming: 2 bases; junction bases outside the gene matches: 9. CDR3 bases: TGTGCCAGCAGGACAAGTAGCGGGGGAATCACAGATACGCAGTATTTT. Its translation is CASRTSSGGITDTQYF.

Only a few counts were recorded for this clone. The chain is built from TRBV6-5 and TRBJ2-7; 7 bases are a match to TRBD1. J was trimmed by 6 bases and V by 0 bases; bases with no gene match: 8. The CDR3 has 15 residues. Looked up from germline, CDR1 is MNHEY and CDR2 is SVGAGI. CDR3 DNA: TGTGCCAGCAGTTACTCGTTGGGACAGTTCGGCGAGCAGTACTTC. Amino acid sequence: CASSYSLGQFGEQYF.

The rearrangement links TRBV18 to TRBJ1-1; D perhaps matches TRBD1 (5 bases). The length of the CDR3 is 15 residues. Deletions cut 3 bases from V and 3 bases from J, with 14 bases between. From germline, CDR1 is KGHSH and CDR2 LQKENI. CDR3 DNA sequence: TGTGCCAGCTCACCCTTTGGGCTCAGGGACACTGAAGCTTTCTTT. Protein product: CASSPFGLRDTEAFF.

V gene TRBV5-1 combines with J gene TRBJ1-1, with 7 bases fitting TRBD1. The CDR3 extends over 13 amino acids. With V trimmed by 4 bases and J by 8 bases, 8 bases remained unmatched. CDR1 is SGHRS and CDR2 is YFSETQ in the germline V gene. The CDR3, as DNA: TGCGCCAGCAGCCGGCGACAGGGTTCCGAAGCTTTCTTT. It encodes CASSRRQGSEAFF. Full variable domain (rest looked up from reference TRBV5-1 and TRBJ1-1): KAGVTQTPRYLIKTRGQQVTLSCSPISGHRSVSWYQQTPGQGLQFLFEYFSETQRNKGNFPGRFSGRQFSNSRSEMNVSTLELGDSALYLCASSRRQGSEAFFGQGTRLTVV.

The chain recombines TRBV2 with TRBJ2-5, with 11 bases matching TRBD1. The germline CDR1 and CDR2 sequences are SNHLY and FYNNEI. This CDR3 contains 15 residues. Unmatched junction bases numbered 8, after V lost 6 bases and J lost 5 bases. CDR3 DNA sequence: TGTGCCAGCAGCACCGGGACAGGGGGACGGGAGACCCAGTACTTC. Protein: CASSTGTGGRETQYF.

This clone turned up a few times. This chain connects TRBV4-2 to TRBJ2-2; 8 nucleotides match TRBD1. CDR3 size: 17 residues. In germline, CDR1 is LGHNA, CDR2 YNFKEQ. V was clipped by 0 bases and J by 7 bases; unmatched bases: 10. CDR3 sequence (DNA): TGTGCCAGCAGCCAAGATAGCCGGACAGGGTTAAACGGGGAGCTGTTTTTT. Encoded protein: CASSQDSRTGLNGELFF.

Only a few counts were recorded for this clone. The CDR3 here is CASSSGQAPIYEQYF. In DNA, the CDR3 is TGTGCCAGCAGTTCGGGACAGGCCCCCATCTACGAGCAGTACTTC. The chain links TRBV27 to TRBJ2-7; 8 positions match TRBD1. Germline values: CDR1 MNHEY, CDR2 SMNVEV (reference sequence). This CDR3 is built from 15 residues. V trimming: 4 bases; J trimming: 3 bases; junction bases outside the gene matches: 8.

This CDR3 is CASSVQPTSGVGEQYF. CDR3 nucleotide sequence: TGTGCCAGCAGTGTCCAACCGACTAGCGGAGTCGGGGAGCAGTACTTC. The chain employs TRBV6-4 and TRBJ2-7; 9 bases map to TRBD2. There are 16 residues in the CDR3. In germline, CDR1 is MRHNA, CDR2 SNTAGT. Losses at the gene ends were 4 bases for V and 7 bases for J; bases not matched to a gene: 14.

This clone was seen a few times. No conserved phenylalanine or tryptophan ends this CDR3, so it is likely a read error. The limits of the CDR3 on the DNA are not certain, so only TCRdb's listed CDR3 is given. V is TRBV5-6 and J is TRBJ1-5; the table's TRBD1 call for D was not verified on the DNA. The CDR3 is made up of 15 amino acids, end residues included. Germline V gene lookup returns CDR1 SGHDT and CDR2 YYEEEE. The chain's CDR3 is CASSLGTGGNQPKHL.